The entry below gives a single TCR beta chain sequence along with its context. The antigen it recognizes is unknown. This entry belongs to a study of monozygotic twins with inflammatory bowel disease (dated by TCRdb to the late 2010s). Study-level background: A total of about 28 monozygotic twin pairs were included in the full study, comprising nine German pairs (four IBD-concordant, five IBD-discordant) and 19 IBD-discordant Danish pairs. Within discordant pairs, disease-associated traits were sought mainly by comparing IBD patients with their genetically identical healthy co-twins. Each individual had, on average, about 151 000 unique TCRalpha sequences and 181 000 unique TCRbeta sequences available for analysis.

What the study reported, not specific to this receptor: The analysis was unable to tell apart different T cell subtypes. IBD patients had lower TCRbeta repertoire diversity, measured by the inverse Simpson index, than their healthy co-twins. The results gave no support for a single strong signal or clonotype linked to IBD. Because patients were on differing immunosuppressive treatments, the repertoires may have picked up extra background noise and inter-individual variability. Compared with healthy twins, IBD patients had fewer clonotypes in common with other individuals, a difference most pronounced in patients showing signs of disease activity. Repertoire similarity did not differ between concordant and discordant twins, which could be due to limited statistical power.

The germline V gene gives CDR1 as MNHEY and CDR2 as SVGAGI. The CDR3, from cysteine to phenylalanine, totals 16 residues. A DNA sequence was not provided. Receptor amplification or capture employed 5' RACE. Preparation of each TCR library used roughly 3.5 ug of total RNA. cDNA was synthesized with SMARTScribe reverse transcriptase in eight separate reactions per sample. During cDNA synthesis, template switching introduced unique molecular identifiers that contained a 6-nucleotide sample barcode. TCRalpha and TCRbeta cDNA was amplified by two nested PCRs of 16 and 9 cycles, with bead purification after each PCR. Before amplification, the cDNA was treated with uracil DNA-glycosylase and purified using the QIAquick PCR purification kit. The second PCR added Illumina TruSeq-compatible adapters along with sample-specific barcodes. TapeStation and Qubit were used to check library quality and concentration, and 4.5 to 6.5 ng of each library was pooled. Pooled libraries were sequenced on an Illumina HiSeq2500 single-index Rapid Run with 2 x 100 bp reads and custom sequencing primers. The study's processing was this. UMI-based consensus assembly with MiGEC version 1.2.6 was used to correct PCR and sequencing errors. MiXCR version 2.1.1 was used to carry out V(D)J alignment, clonotype assembly and CDR3 extraction. Normalisation of gene usage, clonotype sharing and MAIT/NKT TCR abundance was achieved by analysing the top 1000, 10 000 and 20 000 clonotypes per sample. After downsampling to 27 000 UMIs, diversity was calculated as the inverse Simpson index using the vegan R package. Statistical testing used paired Mann-Whitney U tests on the discordant twin pairs and applied Benjamini-Hochberg correction for multiple testing. TCRdb reprocessed the reads, and each CDR3 protein sequence is entered once, without DNA. TCRdb, not the original authors, processed these V and J calls. This sample's clone table shows 330,000 or so distinct CDR3 sequences. The biggest ten clones account for 2% to 2.5% of the sample.

From each donor, an approximately 2.4 ml peripheral blood sample was drawn into PAXgene tubes and stored at -80 degrees C. Without any T cell sorting, total RNA was extracted from whole blood using the PAXgene blood miRNA kit on an automated QIAcube. Deep TCRalpha and TCRbeta repertoire profiling with unique molecular barcoding was performed on peripheral blood of monozygotic twin pairs concordant or discordant for inflammatory bowel disease. Smoking habits were recorded for all twin pairs, with individuals classified as current, former or never smokers. The sequence joins TRBV6-5 to TRBJ1-5; TCRdb selects TRBD1, and the lack of DNA leaves this call unchecked. This receptor was identified in a human donor with ulcerative colitis or Crohn's disease, or a healthy co-twin of an affected twin (not recorded which). The sample comprised blood. The CDR3 region: CASSYRGRYSNQPQHF.